This T cell receptor beta chain was retrieved from a study of blood T cell repertoires in COVID-19. Study summary: T cells, B-cell-depleted T cells, or PBMCs provided the cDNA or gDNA that served as material.

The CDR3 extends over 13 amino acids. Germline-derived CDR1 and CDR2 are LGHDT and YNNKEL (reference sequence). V gave up 5 bases and J gave up 4 bases; unmatched junction bases: 4. TCRdb keeps only in-frame clones here, not all; method: immunoSEQ multiplex PCR. There are around 390,000 clones in the sample; roughly 89% occur only once, and 10% lies in the top ten. Participant ages covered about 18 to 89 years across approximately 25 US areas. Donors of Cohort 3 who recovered were those that had two negative PCRs, clearance, or symptom resolution. J is TRBJ1-2 and V is TRBV3-1 (or the pseudogene TRBV3-2), with TRBD1 matching over 7 bases. Sequenced: PBMCs or T cells enriched from blood (not recorded which). The clonotype originates from a woman between 45 and 65 years old who had recovered from COVID-19. The CDR3 region has the DNA TGTGCCAGCAGCGCGGGACAGTCCTATGGCTACACCTTC. Residues: CASSAGQSYGYTF.